Given below is one TCR beta chain in context. Its antigen remains unknown. The sample originates from a study of cytomegalovirus exposure and HLA in healthy donors. General study findings and limits: No immune exposure information besides CMV serostatus was available. Researchers reportedly found TCR beta sequences accurately predicted most subjects' HLA-A and HLA-B alleles. There were several of the most significant clusters that appeared linked to common viral pathogens in a later analysis.

The CDR3 runs 14 residues. CDR1 SGHRS and CDR2 YFSETQ come from the germline V gene. Trimming took off 3 bases at V and 3 bases at J, with 13 bases between the two ends. The PCR employed 60 Vbeta primers together with 13 Jbeta primers. TCRdb's table, derived via immunoSEQ multiplex PCR, lists solely in-frame clones and lacks some. This table holds about 160,000 clones, more than 65% found once. The chain uses TRBV5-1 and TRBJ2-7; tentative D call: TRBD1 (5 bases). This TCR was recovered from a woman aged 25 to 39 in good health and CMV-seronegative. The sequencing input was PBMCs. For the CDR3, the DNA is TGCGCCAGCAGCTCACGCACAGGAATCTACGAGCAGTACTTC. It yields the protein CASSSRTGIYEQYF.